This record looks at one TCR beta chain sequence and its context. Its specificity is not known. Unstimulated Tregs (CD4+CD25+CD127-) and CD4+CD25- non-Tregs were sorted from PBMCs. TCRdb's table, derived via immunoSEQ multiplex PCR, lists solely in-frame clones and lacks some. The data hold 90,000 to 120,000 clones, with nearly 90% observed a single time. Per the germline V gene, CDR1 is SEHNR and CDR2 is FQNEAQ (reference sequence). The CDR3 contains 19 residues. The J segment lost 0 bases and the V segment lost 5 bases, leaving 15 bases of the junction unmatched. These data are taken from a study of Tregs in tolerant kidney transplant recipients. Study conclusions and caveats: Biological reproducibility was not directly addressed, but technical replication error appeared minimal. Changing PCR primers prevented nucleotide comparison between some patients' samples. Validation in larger populations is needed because few patients were studied.

The clonotype originates from a human donor who received a combined kidney and bone marrow transplant. The specimen comprised CD4+ T cells from blood, sampled before the transplant. The chain links TRBV7-9 to TRBJ1-3, with 8 bases lining up with TRBD1. CDR3 sequence reads: CASSPVETGELHSGNTIYF. In nucleotides, the CDR3 is TGTGCCAGCAGCCCTGTGGAGACAGGGGAGCTCCACTCTGGAAACACCATATATTTT.